The T cell receptor (beta chain) under discussion was sequenced for a study of OX40 agonist ivuxolimab in advanced cancers. General observations from the study: Expanded clones were, on average, more numerous in CD8+ T cells than in CD4+.

Data came from immunoSEQ multiplex PCR; TCRdb stores just in-frame clones and leaves some out. The sample lists under 40,000 clones, around 83% seen once, with under 10% in the top ten. Trimming took 3 bases from V and 2 from J, leaving 7 bases between them. The germline V gene encodes CDR1 SGHTA and CDR2 FQGNSA. This CDR3 contains 13 residues. This clone was seen just once. Its target is not known. This chain joins TRBV7-2 and TRBJ1-1; D is ambiguous. This sequence originates from an adult with an advanced solid tumor such as melanoma, head and neck, liver or kidney cancer. Sequenced here: CD4+ or CD8+ T cells sorted from blood, sampled in a trial of the OX40 agonist ivuxolimab. CDR3 loop: CASSLTRNTEAFF. CDR3 DNA sequence: TGTGCCAGCAGCTTGACAAGAAACACTGAAGCTTTCTTT.